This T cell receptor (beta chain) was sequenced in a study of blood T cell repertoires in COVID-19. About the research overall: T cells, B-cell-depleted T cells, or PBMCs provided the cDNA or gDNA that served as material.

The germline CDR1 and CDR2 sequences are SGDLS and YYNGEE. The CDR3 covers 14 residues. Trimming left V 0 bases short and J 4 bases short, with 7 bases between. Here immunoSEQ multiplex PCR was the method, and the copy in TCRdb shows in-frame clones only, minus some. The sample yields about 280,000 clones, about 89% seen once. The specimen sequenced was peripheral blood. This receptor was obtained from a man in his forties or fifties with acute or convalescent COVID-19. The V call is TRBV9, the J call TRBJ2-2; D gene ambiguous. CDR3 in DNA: TGTGCCAGCAGCGTAGGTCAGGCCACCGGGGAGCTGTTTTTT. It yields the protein CASSVGQATGELFF.